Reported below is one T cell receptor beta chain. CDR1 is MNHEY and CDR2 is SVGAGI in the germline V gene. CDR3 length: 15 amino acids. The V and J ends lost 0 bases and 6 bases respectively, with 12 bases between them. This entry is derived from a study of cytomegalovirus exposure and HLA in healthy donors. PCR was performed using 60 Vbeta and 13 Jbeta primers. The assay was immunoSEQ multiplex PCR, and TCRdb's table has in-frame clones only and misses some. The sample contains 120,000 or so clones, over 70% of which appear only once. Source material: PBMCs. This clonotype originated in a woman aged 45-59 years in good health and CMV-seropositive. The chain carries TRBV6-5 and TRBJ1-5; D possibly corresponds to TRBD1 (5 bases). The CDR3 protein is CASSYSSGGIQPQHF. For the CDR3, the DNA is TGTGCCAGCAGTTACTCATCGGGGGGTATTCAGCCCCAGCATTTT.